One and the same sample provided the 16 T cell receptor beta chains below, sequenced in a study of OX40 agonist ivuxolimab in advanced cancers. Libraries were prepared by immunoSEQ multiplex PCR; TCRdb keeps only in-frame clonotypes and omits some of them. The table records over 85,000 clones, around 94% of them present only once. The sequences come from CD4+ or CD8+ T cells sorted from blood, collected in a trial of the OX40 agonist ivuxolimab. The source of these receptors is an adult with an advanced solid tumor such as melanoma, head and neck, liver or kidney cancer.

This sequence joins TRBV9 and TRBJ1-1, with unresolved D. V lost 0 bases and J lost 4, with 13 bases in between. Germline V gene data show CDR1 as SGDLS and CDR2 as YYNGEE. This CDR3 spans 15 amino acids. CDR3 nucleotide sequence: TGTGCCAGCAGCGTAGGTAGGTGGGATGGCACTGAAGCTTTCTTT. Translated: CASSVGRWDGTEAFF.

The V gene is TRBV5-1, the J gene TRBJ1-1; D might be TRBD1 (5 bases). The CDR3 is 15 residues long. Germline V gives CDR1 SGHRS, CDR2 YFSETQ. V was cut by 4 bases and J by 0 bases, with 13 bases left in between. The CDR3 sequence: CASSPQSGLNTEAFF. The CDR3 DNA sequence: TGCGCCAGCAGCCCACAATCGGGACTGAACACTGAAGCTTTCTTT. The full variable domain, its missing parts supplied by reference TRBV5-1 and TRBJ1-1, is KAGVTQTPRYLIKTRGQQVTLSCSPISGHRSVSWYQQTPGQGLQFLFEYFSETQRNKGNFPGRFSGRQFSNSRSEMNVSTLELGDSALYLCASSPQSGLNTEAFFGQGTRLTVV.

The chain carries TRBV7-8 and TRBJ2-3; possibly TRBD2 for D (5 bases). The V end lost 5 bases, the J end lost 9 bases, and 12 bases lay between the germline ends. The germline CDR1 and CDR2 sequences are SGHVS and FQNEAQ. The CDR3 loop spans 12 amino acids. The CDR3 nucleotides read TGTGCCAGCAGCCTAGACCCGGGGACGCAGTATTTT. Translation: CASSLDPGTQYF.

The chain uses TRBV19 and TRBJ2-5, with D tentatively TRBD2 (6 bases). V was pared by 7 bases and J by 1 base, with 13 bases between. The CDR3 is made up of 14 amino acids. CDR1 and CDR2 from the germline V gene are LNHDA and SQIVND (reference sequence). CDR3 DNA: TGTGCCAGTACCCCCAGCGGGCTCCAAGAGACCCAGTACTTC. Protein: CASTPSGLQETQYF.

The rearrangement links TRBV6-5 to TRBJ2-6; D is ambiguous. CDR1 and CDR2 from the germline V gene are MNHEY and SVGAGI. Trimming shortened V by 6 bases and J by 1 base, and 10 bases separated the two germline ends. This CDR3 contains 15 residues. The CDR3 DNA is TGTGCCAGCAGGTCGGTTCAATCTGGGGCCAACGTCCTGACTTTC. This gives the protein CASRSVQSGANVLTF.

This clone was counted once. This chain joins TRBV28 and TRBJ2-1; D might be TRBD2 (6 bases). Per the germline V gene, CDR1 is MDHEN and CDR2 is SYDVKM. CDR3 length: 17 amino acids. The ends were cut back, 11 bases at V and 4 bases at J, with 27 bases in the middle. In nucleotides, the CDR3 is TGTGCCGCGGAGGGACGGACTCTCCCTTCGGGGTACAATGAGCAGTTCTTC. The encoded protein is CAAEGRTLPSGYNEQFF.

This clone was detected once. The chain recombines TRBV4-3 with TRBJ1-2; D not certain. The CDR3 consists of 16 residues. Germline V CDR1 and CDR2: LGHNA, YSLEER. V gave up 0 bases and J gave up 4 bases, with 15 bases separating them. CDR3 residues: CASSQDRQGGIYGYTF. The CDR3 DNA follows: TGCGCCAGCAGCCAAGATCGACAAGGCGGGATCTATGGCTACACCTTC.

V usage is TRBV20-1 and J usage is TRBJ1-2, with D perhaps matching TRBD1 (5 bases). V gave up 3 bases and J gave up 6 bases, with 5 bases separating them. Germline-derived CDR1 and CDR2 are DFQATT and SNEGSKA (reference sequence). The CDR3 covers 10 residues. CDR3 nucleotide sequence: TGCAGTGCTAGCAGGGATGGCTACACCTTC. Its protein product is CSASRDGYTF.

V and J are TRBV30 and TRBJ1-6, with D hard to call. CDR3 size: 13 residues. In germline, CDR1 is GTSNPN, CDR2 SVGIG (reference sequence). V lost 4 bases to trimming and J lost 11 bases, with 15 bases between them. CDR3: CAWNANPGAPLHF. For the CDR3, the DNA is TGTGCCTGGAACGCTAATCCTGGGGCACCCCTCCACTTT.

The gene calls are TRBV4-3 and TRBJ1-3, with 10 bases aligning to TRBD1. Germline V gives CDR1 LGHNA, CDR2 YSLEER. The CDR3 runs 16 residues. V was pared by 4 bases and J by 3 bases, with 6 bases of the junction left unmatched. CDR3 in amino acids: CASSLRQGALGNTIYF. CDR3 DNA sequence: TGCGCCAGCAGCCTTCGACAGGGGGCGCTTGGAAACACCATATATTTT.

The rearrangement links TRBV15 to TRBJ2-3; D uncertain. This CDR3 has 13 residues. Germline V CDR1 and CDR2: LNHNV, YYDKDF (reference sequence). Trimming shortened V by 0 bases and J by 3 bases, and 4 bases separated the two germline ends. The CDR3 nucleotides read TGTGCCACCAGCAGAGAACGGACAGATACGCAGTATTTT. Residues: CATSRERTDTQYF.

The DNA of the CDR3 is TGTGCCAGCAGCCGTCCTGGTGCTCGGGGGGGATCGACGCAGTATTTT. Residues: CASSRPGARGGSTQYF. The chain employs TRBV11-2 and TRBJ2-3; 8 nucleotides agree with TRBD2. The CDR3 length is 16 residues. The germline V gene encodes CDR1 SGHAT and CDR2 FQNNGV. The ends lost 5 bases at V and 9 bases at J; junction bases unmatched: 16.

The CDR3 region has the DNA TGCGCCAGCAGCTTAATTTCAGGGCAAGAGACCCAGTACTTC. As protein: CASSLISGQETQYF. The chain carries TRBV5-1 and TRBJ2-5; tentatively, D is TRBD1 (5 bases). V was shortened by 2 bases and J by 2 bases, with 10 bases between the two germline ends. Germline CDR1 SGHRS, CDR2 YFSETQ. The CDR3 has 14 amino acids.

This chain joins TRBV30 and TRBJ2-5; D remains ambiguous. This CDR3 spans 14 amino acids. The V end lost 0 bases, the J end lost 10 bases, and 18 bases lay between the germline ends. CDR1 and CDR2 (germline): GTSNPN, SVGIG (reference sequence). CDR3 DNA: TGTGCCTGGAGTGTAAAGGCAGGCCCACCTGACCAGTACTTC. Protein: CAWSVKAGPPDQYF.

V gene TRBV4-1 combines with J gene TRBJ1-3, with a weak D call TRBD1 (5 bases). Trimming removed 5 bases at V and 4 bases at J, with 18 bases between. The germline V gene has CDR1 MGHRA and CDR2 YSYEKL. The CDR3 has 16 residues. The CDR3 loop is CASSDRYPGPGNTIYF. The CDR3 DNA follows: TGCGCCAGCAGCGACCGATACCCAGGGCCCGGAAACACCATATATTTT.

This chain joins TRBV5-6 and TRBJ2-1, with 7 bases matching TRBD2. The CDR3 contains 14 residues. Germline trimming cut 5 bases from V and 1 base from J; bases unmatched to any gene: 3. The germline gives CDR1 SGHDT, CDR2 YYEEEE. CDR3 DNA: TGTGCCAGCAGTCGGGGGGATTCCTACAATGAGCAGTTCTTC. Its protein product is CASSRGDSYNEQFF.